The following is a T cell receptor (beta chain) sequence with its context. Some clones are missing from TCRdb's copy, which holds only in-frame ones; the method was immunoSEQ multiplex PCR. The table lists 45,000 to 60,000 clones, 94% of them singletons. This entry comes from a study of control samples from healthy donors and cancer patients. Germline assignment: CDR1 MGHRA and CDR2 YSYEKL. This CDR3 is 15 amino acids long. The J segment lost 7 bases and the V segment lost 1 base, leaving 8 bases of the junction unmatched. The clonotype originates from a man aged 25 to 40 in good health. The chain employs TRBV4-1 and TRBJ1-2; 8 bases agree with TRBD1. The sample consisted of blood. In nucleotides, the CDR3 is TGCGCCAGCAGCCAAGTCCCCCAGGGGGCTTTTGGCTACACCTTC. Protein: CASSQVPQGAFGYTF.